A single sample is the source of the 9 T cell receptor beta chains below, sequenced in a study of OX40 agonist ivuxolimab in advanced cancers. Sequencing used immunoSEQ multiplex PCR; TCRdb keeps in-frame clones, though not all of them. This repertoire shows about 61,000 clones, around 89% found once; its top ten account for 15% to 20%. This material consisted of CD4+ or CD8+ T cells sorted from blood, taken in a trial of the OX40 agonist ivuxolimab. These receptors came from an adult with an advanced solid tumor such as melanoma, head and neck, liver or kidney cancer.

This CDR3 is CASSSMGDRAETQYF. CDR3 nucleotides: TGTGCCAGCAGCTCCATGGGGGACAGGGCAGAGACCCAGTACTTC. This chain uses TRBV11-2 with TRBJ2-5, with 9 bases that match TRBD1. With 4 bases clipped from V and 4 bases from J, the junction kept 7 bases outside the gene matches. The CDR3 has 15 residues. Looked up from germline, CDR1 is SGHAT and CDR2 is FQNNGV. Supplemented by reference TRBV11-2 and TRBJ2-5, the full variable domain reads EAGVAQSPRYKIIEKRQSVAFWCNPISGHATLYWYQQILGQGPKLLIQFQNNGVVDDSQLPKDRFSAERLKGVDSTLKIQPAKLEDSAVYLCASSSMGDRAETQYFGPGTRLLVL.

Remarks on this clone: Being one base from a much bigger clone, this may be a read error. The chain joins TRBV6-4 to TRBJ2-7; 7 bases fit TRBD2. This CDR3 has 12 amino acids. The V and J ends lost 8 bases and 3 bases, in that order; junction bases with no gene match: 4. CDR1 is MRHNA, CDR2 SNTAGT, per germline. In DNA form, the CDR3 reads TGTGCCAGCGGGAGGGCCAGCTACGAGCAGTACTTC. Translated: CASGRASYEQYF.

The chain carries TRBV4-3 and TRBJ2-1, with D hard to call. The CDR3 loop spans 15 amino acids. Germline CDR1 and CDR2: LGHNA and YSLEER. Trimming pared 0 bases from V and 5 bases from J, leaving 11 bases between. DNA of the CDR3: TGCGCCAGCAGCCAAGACGGTCGAATTAACAATGAGCAGTTCTTC. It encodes CASSQDGRINNEQFF.

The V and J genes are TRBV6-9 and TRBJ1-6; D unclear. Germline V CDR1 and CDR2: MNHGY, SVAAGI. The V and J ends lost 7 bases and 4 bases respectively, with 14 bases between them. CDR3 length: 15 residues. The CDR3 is CASISGISYNSPLHF. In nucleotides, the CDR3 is TGTGCCAGCATCTCTGGGATCTCTTATAATTCACCCCTCCACTTT.

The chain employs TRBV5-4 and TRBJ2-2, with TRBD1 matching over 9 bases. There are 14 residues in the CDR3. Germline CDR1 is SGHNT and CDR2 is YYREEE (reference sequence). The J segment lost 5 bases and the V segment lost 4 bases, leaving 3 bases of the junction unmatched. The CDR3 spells CASSTGQGTGELFF. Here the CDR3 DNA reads TGTGCCAGCAGCACCGGACAGGGGACCGGGGAGCTGTTTTTT.

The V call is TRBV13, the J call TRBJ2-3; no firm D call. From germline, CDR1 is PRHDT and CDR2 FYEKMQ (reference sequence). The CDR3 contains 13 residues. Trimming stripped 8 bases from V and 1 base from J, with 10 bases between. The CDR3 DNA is TGTGCCAGCTATCTGGACGGCACAGATACGCAGTATTTT. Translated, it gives CASYLDGTDTQYF.

CDR3 DNA sequence: TGTGCCAGCAGCCGCGTCGGACAGGGCTTACAGCCCCAGCATTTT. Protein sequence: CASSRVGQGLQPQHF. The V gene is TRBV5-6, the J gene TRBJ1-5, with 8 nucleotides matching TRBD1. J gave up 7 bases and V 4 bases, and 10 bases lay outside the gene matches. CDR3 size: 15 residues. Germline V gene data show CDR1 as SGHDT and CDR2 as YYEEEE.

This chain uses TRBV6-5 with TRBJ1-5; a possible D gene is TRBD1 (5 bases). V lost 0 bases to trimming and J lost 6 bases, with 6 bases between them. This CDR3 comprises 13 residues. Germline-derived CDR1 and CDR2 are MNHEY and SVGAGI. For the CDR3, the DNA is TGTGCCAGCAGTTACTCAAGGGGTCAGCCCCAGCATTTT. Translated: CASSYSRGQPQHF.

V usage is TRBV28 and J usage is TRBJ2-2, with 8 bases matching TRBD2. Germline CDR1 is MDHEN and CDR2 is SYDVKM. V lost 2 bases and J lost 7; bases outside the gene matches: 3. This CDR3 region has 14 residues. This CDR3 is CASSLKLAGGELFF. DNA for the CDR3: TGTGCCAGCAGTTTAAAGCTAGCGGGCGGGGAGCTGTTTTTT.